This is a list of T cell receptor beta chains from one sample in a study of T cell changes during pregnancy in multiple sclerosis. TCRdb's copy holds only in-frame clones and misses some; the assay was immunoSEQ multiplex PCR. The repertoire consists of 40,000 to 50,000 clones, with roughly 88% occurring once and the leading ten covering 10%. Material: CD8+ T cells from peripheral blood mononuclear cells, obtained in the first trimester of pregnancy. The origin of the receptors is a female donor with multiple sclerosis, enrolled in a pregnancy study. The CDR3 runs from the conserved cysteine through the conserved F or W. A D gene is named only where the DNA matches it firmly. Expanded clones are given a class, and other clones once, few, many or no size at all.

j_call clone_size v_call d_call cdr3_nt cdr3_aa
TRBJ2-1 NA TRBV6-1 NA TGTGCCAGCAGTGAAAGCCCGATAGGGGACAATGAGCAGTTCTTC CASSESPIGDNEQFF
TRBJ2-1 NA TRBV7-8 NA TGTGCCAGCAGCTCTAAGTGGAGCTCCTACAATGAGCAGTTCTTC CASSSKWSSYNEQFF
TRBJ2-1 few TRBV19 TRBD1 TGTGCCAGTATCGGGACAGGGCCCAGAGGGCAGTTCTTC CASIGTGPRGQFF
TRBJ2-1 NA TRBV19 TRBD2 TGTGCCAGTAGTCCCACTAGCGGGAGTTACAATGAGCAGTTCTTC CASSPTSGSYNEQFF
TRBJ1-1 NA TRBV19 NA TGTGCCAGTAGTATGGAATTTGAGGGGAACACTGAAGCTTTCTTT CASSMEFEGNTEAFF
TRBJ1-2 NA TRBV29-1 NA TGCAGCGTTGAAGTGTCACAGGGCCTTAACTATGGCTACACCTTC CSVEVSQGLNYGYTF
TRBJ2-7 NA TRBV5-8 TRBD2 TGTGCCAGCAGCAGACCTCTAGCGGGGGCCTACGAGCAGTACTTC CASSRPLAGAYEQYF
TRBJ2-1 NA TRBV6-5 TRBD2 TGTGCCAGCAGTACGGGGACTAGCGCCTACAATGAGCAGTTCTTC CASSTGTSAYNEQFF
TRBJ1-1 NA TRBV6-5 NA TGTGCCAGCAGCCCCCATCCGAACACTGAAGCTTTCTTT CASSPHPNTEAFF
TRBJ2-7 once TRBV25-1 TRBD1 TGTGCCAGCAGTTCCCAGGGACAGGGCTACGAGCAGTACTTC CASSSQGQGYEQYF
TRBJ2-2 NA TRBV15 NA TGTGCCACCAGGATTCAGGGGAACACCGGGGAGCTGTTTTTT CATRIQGNTGELFF
TRBJ1-4 once TRBV13 TRBD1 TGTGCCAGCAGCCGGGACAGTAATGAAAAACTGTTTTTT CASSRDSNEKLFF
TRBJ2-7 NA TRBV30 TRBD2 TGTGCCTGGAATAGGAGAGGGACTAGCGGGAGCTACGAGCAGTACTTC CAWNRRGTSGSYEQYF
TRBJ2-3 once TRBV2 NA TGTGCCAGCAGTGATGCGGTCTCTAGAGCAGATACGCAGTATTTT CASSDAVSRADTQYF
TRBJ2-7 NA TRBV2 NA TGTGCCAGCAGCACCTACGAGCAGTACTTC CASSTYEQYF
TRBJ2-5 NA TRBV14 NA TGTGCCAGCAGCCAAGGGCGGTTTGTGACCCAGTACTTC CASSQGRFVTQYF
TRBJ2-3 once TRBV7-8 NA TGTGCCAGCAGCGTGTGGTGGCTAGAAGACACAGATACGCAGTATTTT CASSVWWLEDTDTQYF
TRBJ2-1 NA TRBV5-6 NA TGTGCCAGCAGCTTGACATCCCCGGAGGGGGAGCAGTTCTTC CASSLTSPEGEQFF
TRBJ1-5 once TRBV19 NA TGTGCCAGTAGTATAGAATTGTCCGCGAGTCAGCCCCAGCATTTT CASSIELSASQPQHF
TRBJ2-7 NA TRBV19 TRBD2 TGTGCCAGTAGGGGAGCGGGAGTGGCCGAGCAGTACTTC CASRGAGVAEQYF
TRBJ1-2 NA TRBV5-6 NA TGTGCCAGCAGCTTGTGGGGGGGGAGTGGCTACACCTTC CASSLWGGSGYTF
TRBJ2-1 NA TRBV7-8 TRBD2 TGTGCCAGCAGACAAGAGCGCGGGGGGGGAGGTGAGCAGTTCTTC CASRQERGGGGEQFF
TRBJ2-7 once TRBV5-1 NA TGCGCCAGCAGCTTGGCACGACAGGTCCCCCTCTCCTACGAGCAGTACTTC CASSLARQVPLSYEQYF
TRBJ2-1 NA TRBV6-4 TRBD2 TGTGCCAGCAGTCCCCTAGCGGGAAGCTCCTACAATGAGCAGTTCTTC CASSPLAGSSYNEQFF
TRBJ2-1 NA TRBV5-6 NA TGTGCCAGCAGCTTGGGTCAGGGGAGGCAGTTCTTC CASSLGQGRQFF
TRBJ1-1 once TRBV11-2 NA TGTGCCAGCAGCTTAGATCCAGGGAAGACGACTGAAGCTTTCTTT CASSLDPGKTTEAFF
TRBJ2-1 NA TRBV6-1 TRBD2 TGTGCCAGCAGTGAAGCCCCCGGTGGGGGAGGGCCCTACAATGAGCAGTTCTTC CASSEAPGGGGPYNEQFF
TRBJ1-1 NA TRBV7-9 NA TGTGCCAGCAGCCCATTATTACAGGAATGGAACACTGAAGCTTTCTTT CASSPLLQEWNTEAFF
TRBJ2-7 NA TRBV5-1 NA TGCGCCAGCAGCTTGGAAGCGGGTCTAGTTACCTACGAGCAGTACTTC CASSLEAGLVTYEQYF
TRBJ2-1 NA TRBV19 NA TGTGCCACCCTGGACTTTTCCTACAATGAGCAGTTCTTC CATLDFSYNEQFF
TRBJ2-7 NA TRBV6-5 TRBD2 TGTGCCAGCAAGCGGGGGGCGGGGGAGCAGTACTTC CASKRGAGEQYF
TRBJ2-1 NA TRBV30 NA TGTGCCTGGAGTCGGGGTGGGCGGTGGAATGAGCAGTTCTTC CAWSRGGRWNEQFF
TRBJ2-5 NA TRBV4-2 TRBD1 TGTGCCAGCAGCCAAGAAGACAGGGGAGGTGAGACCCAGTACTTC CASSQEDRGGETQYF
TRBJ2-2 NA TRBV4-3 NA TGCGCCAGCGGGGCTAAGGCGAACACCGGGGAGCTGTTTTTT CASGAKANTGELFF
TRBJ2-7 NA TRBV27 TRBD2 TGTGCCAGCGGGAGACTAGCGGGAGCGGGCGAGCAGTACTTC CASGRLAGAGEQYF
TRBJ2-7 NA TRBV2 NA TGTGCCAGCATTCTGAAGGACAGTCTAGTCTACGAGCAGTACTTC CASILKDSLVYEQYF
TRBJ1-1 NA TRBV7-2 NA TGTGCCAGCAGCTTAGAGGTCGAGGGAACTGAAGCTTTCTTT CASSLEVEGTEAFF
TRBJ1-2 NA TRBV19 TRBD1 TGTGCCAGTAGTATAGTCCGGGGCAGGGGGCTTGGAGGCTACACCTTC CASSIVRGRGLGGYTF
TRBJ1-4 NA TRBV7-9 TRBD1 TGTGCCAGCAGCACTAGACAGGGCAAAACTAATGAAAAACTGTTTTTT CASSTRQGKTNEKLFF
TRBJ1-5 NA TRBV7-9 NA TGTGCCAGCAGCCCCTCTCGGGCCCGGGAGGATCAGCCCCAGCATTTT CASSPSRAREDQPQHF
TRBJ2-2 NA TRBV4-2 TRBD2 TGTGCCAGCAGCCAAGGGACTAGCGACACCGGGGAGCTGTTTTTT CASSQGTSDTGELFF
TRBJ2-7 NA TRBV27 NA TGTGCCAGTGGACTGTGGCCCTACGAGCAGTACTTC CASGLWPYEQYF